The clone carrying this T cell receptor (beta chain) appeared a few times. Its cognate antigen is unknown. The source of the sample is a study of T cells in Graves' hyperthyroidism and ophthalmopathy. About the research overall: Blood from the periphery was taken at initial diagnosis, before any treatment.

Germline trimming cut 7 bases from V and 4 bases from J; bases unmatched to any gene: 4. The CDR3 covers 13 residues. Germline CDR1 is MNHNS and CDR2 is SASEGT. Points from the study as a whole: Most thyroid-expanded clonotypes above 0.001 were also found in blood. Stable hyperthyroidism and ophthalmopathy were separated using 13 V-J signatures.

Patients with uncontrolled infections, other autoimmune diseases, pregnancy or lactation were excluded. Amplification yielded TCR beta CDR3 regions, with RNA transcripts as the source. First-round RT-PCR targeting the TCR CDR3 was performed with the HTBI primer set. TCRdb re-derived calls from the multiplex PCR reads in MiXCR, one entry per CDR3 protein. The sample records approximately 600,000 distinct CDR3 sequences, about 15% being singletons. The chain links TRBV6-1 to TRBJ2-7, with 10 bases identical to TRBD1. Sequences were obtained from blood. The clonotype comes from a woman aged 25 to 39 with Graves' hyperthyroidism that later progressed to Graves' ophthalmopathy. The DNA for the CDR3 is TGTGCCAGCAACCGGACAGGGGGGTACGAGCAGTACTTC. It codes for CASNRTGGYEQYF.